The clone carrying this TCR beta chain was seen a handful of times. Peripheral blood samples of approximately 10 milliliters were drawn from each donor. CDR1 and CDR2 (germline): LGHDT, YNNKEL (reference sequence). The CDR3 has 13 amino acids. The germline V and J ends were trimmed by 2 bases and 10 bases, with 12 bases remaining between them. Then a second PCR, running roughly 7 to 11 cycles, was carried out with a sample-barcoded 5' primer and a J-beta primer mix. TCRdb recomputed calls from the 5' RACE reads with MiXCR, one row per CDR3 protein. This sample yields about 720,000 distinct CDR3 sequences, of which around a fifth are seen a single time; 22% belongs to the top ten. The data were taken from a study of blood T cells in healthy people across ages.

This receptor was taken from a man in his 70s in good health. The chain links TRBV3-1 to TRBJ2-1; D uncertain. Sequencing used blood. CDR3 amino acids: CASSQLLALEQFF. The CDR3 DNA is TGTGCCAGCAGCCAACTTTTGGCGTTGGAGCAGTTCTTC.